The 2 T cell receptor beta chains reported below all come from one sample, sequenced in a study of T cells in Graves' hyperthyroidism and ophthalmopathy. Amplification targeted TCR beta CDR3 regions from RNA transcripts. RT-PCR in the first round (using the HTBI primer set) targeted the TCR CDR3. One entry per CDR3 protein results from TCRdb running MiXCR on the multiplex PCR reads. This table holds approximately 530,000 distinct CDR3 sequences, over 15% found once. Material for sequencing was blood. The receptors were sampled from a woman under 30 with Graves' hyperthyroidism.

This clonotype was detected ten times or more. This sequence joins TRBV7-9 and TRBJ2-3, with D hard to call. Germline CDR1 and CDR2: SEHNR and FQNEAQ (reference sequence). CDR3 length: 13 residues. V was clipped by 2 bases and J by 3 bases, with 6 bases between them. The CDR3 loop reads CASSLSITDTQYF. Here the CDR3 DNA reads TGTGCCAGCAGCTTAAGCATAACAGATACGCAGTATTTT.

This clonotype came up many times. V is TRBV24-1 and J is TRBJ1-6; D possibly corresponds to TRBD1 (6 bases). Germline V lookup: CDR1 KGHDR, CDR2 SFDVKD. This CDR3 contains 16 residues. V dropped 3 bases and J dropped 7 bases, with 15 bases sitting between them. CDR3 residues: CATSDGRQGRNSPLHF. CDR3 nucleotide sequence: TGTGCCACCAGTGATGGAAGGCAGGGGCGAAATTCACCCCTCCACTTT.